A single sample is the source of the 16 T cell receptor beta chains below, sequenced in a study of T cell responses to AZD1222 COVID-19 vaccine. The table came from immunoSEQ multiplex PCR; TCRdb's copy has only in-frame clones and leaves some out. The sample consists of roughly 110,000 clones, 87% of them appearing once. Sequences were derived from peripheral blood, sampled 28 days after the second AZD1222 dose. The origin of the receptors is an adult who received the AZD1222 COVID-19 vaccine.

The chain employs TRBV2 and TRBJ1-5; 7 bases are a match to TRBD1. The ends lost 3 bases at V and 6 bases at J; junction bases unmatched: 11. The CDR3 is made up of 16 amino acids. Germline CDR1 and CDR2: SNHLY and FYNNEI. CDR3 residues: CASSDRGQGVGQPQHF. CDR3 coding DNA: TGTGCCAGCAGTGATAGGGGGCAGGGGGTTGGTCAGCCCCAGCATTTT.

The chain employs TRBV24-1 and TRBJ1-2; D is uncertain. Germline values: CDR1 KGHDR, CDR2 SFDVKD. The V end was cut by 4 bases, the J end by 6 bases, with 14 bases between. The CDR3 covers 14 residues. CDR3 amino acids: CATSENSPADGYTF. CDR3 nucleotide sequence: TGTGCCACCAGTGAAAACAGCCCGGCGGATGGCTACACCTTC.

The rearrangement joins TRBV4-1 to TRBJ2-7; 7 nucleotides align to TRBD2. This CDR3 contains 14 residues. Germline V gene data show CDR1 as MGHRA and CDR2 as YSYEKL. The junction had 7 bases not matched to a gene; V was cut back by 2 bases and J by 6 bases. The CDR3 coding sequence is TGCGCCAGCAGCCAAATGGGGAGCGGGGTCGAGCAGTACTTC. It encodes CASSQMGSGVEQYF.

The J gene is TRBJ1-6, the V gene TRBV7-8, with D maybe TRBD1 (5 bases). Germline V gives CDR1 SGHVS, CDR2 FQNEAQ. Trimming took off 6 bases at V and 7 bases at J, with 10 bases between the two ends. This CDR3 comprises 13 residues. The CDR3 DNA sequence: TGTGCCAGCAGTGACAGTCGAAATTCACCCCTCCACTTT. Translation: CASSDSRNSPLHF.

V gene TRBV6-5 combines with J gene TRBJ2-1, with D possibly being TRBD1 (5 bases). Germline loops: CDR1 MNHEY, CDR2 SVGAGI. The V gene lost 5 bases and the J gene lost 1 base, with 12 bases spanning the gap. The CDR3 consists of 15 residues. CDR3 region: CASSLGAKSYNEQFF. The CDR3 DNA is TGTGCCAGCAGTCTAGGGGCTAAGTCCTACAATGAGCAGTTCTTC.

This clone appeared a few times. The rearrangement links TRBV7-9 to TRBJ1-2; perhaps TRBD1 as D (5 bases). V was shortened by 3 bases and J by 0 bases, with 14 bases between the two germline ends. Germline assignment: CDR1 SEHNR and CDR2 FQNEAQ (reference sequence). The CDR3 loop spans 16 amino acids. The CDR3 nucleotides are TGTGCCAGCAGCTTCGGAGGGGCAGGGTCTAACTATGGCTACACCTTC. Encoded protein: CASSFGGAGSNYGYTF.

The sample holds one count of this clone. The chain uses TRBV7-9 and TRBJ1-5; D might be TRBD1 (6 bases). The CDR3 runs to 17 residues. Germline CDR1 reads SEHNR; CDR2 reads FQNEAQ (reference sequence). V shed 1 base and J shed 0 bases, with 13 bases lying between them. CDR3 residues: CASSLGQGQDSNQPQHF. CDR3 nucleotides: TGTGCCAGCAGCTTAGGGCAGGGACAAGATAGCAATCAGCCCCAGCATTTT.

The chain uses TRBV12-3 or TRBV12-4 and TRBJ1-3; no clear D. V was pared by 10 bases and J by 1 base, with 8 bases between. CDR3 length equals 12 residues. CDR3 residues: CATRGSGNTIYF. Written as DNA, the CDR3 is TGTGCCACCCGGGGATCTGGAAACACCATATATTTT.

For the CDR3, the DNA is TGTGCCAGCTCATCCCAAAGGGGAGTCTACGAGCAGTACTTC. It yields the protein CASSSQRGVYEQYF. The V call is TRBV18, the J call TRBJ2-7; D tentatively fits TRBD1 or TRBD2 (5 bases each). The CDR3 covers 14 residues. V lost 5 bases, J lost 3 bases, and 14 bases lay in between. Germline V gene lookup returns CDR1 KGHSH and CDR2 LQKENI.

This chain links TRBV7-8 with TRBJ2-1; tentatively, D is TRBD1 or TRBD2 (5 bases each). The germline V and J ends were trimmed by 3 bases and 8 bases, with 17 bases remaining between them. CDR3 length: 15 residues. CDR1 and CDR2 from the germline V gene are SGHVS and FQNEAQ. CDR3 coding DNA: TGTGCCAGCAGCTTTAACGGGGCAGTTCAGGATGAGCAGTTCTTC. Amino acid sequence: CASSFNGAVQDEQFF.

CDR3 loop: CASSFRDRGLQETQYF. The CDR3 DNA follows: TGTGCCAGCAGCTTCCGGGACAGGGGGCTTCAAGAGACCCAGTACTTC. The chain carries TRBV7-9 and TRBJ2-5, with 12 positions matching TRBD1. J lost 2 bases, V lost 3 bases, and 4 bases had no gene match. The CDR3 runs 16 residues. Germline V gene lookup returns CDR1 SEHNR and CDR2 FQNEAQ (reference sequence).

V usage is TRBV25-1 and J usage is TRBJ2-5; D may be TRBD1 or TRBD2 (6 bases each). The CDR3 covers 13 residues. The ends were cut back, 6 bases at V and 5 bases at J, with 13 bases in the middle. Germline V gives CDR1 MGHDK, CDR2 SYGVNS. The CDR3, as DNA: TGTGCCAGCAGCCTACCCGGGGGCGAGACCCAGTACTTC. Translating it yields CASSLPGGETQYF.

This chain joins TRBV7-9 and TRBJ1-4; D possibly corresponds to TRBD1 (5 bases). This CDR3 has 16 residues. Germline V lookup: CDR1 SEHNR, CDR2 FQNEAQ (reference sequence). Trimming shortened V by 6 bases and J by 8 bases, and 22 bases separated the two germline ends. CDR3: CASSYDRGDVREKLFF. CDR3 bases: TGTGCCAGCAGTTACGACCGGGGCGATGTCCGGGAAAAACTGTTTTTT. Full variable domain (remainder filled in from reference TRBV7-9 and TRBJ1-4): DTGVSQNPRHKITKRGQNVTFRCDPISEHNRLYWYRQTLGQGPEFLTYFQNEAQLEKSRLLSDRFSAERPKGSFSTLEIQRTEQGDSAMYLCASSYDRGDVREKLFFGSGTQLSVL.

The chain couples TRBV11-3 to TRBJ2-4, with D unresolved. Germline CDR1 and CDR2: SGHNT and YENEEA. The CDR3 spans 14 residues. Trimming pared 11 bases from V and 0 bases from J, leaving 14 bases between. Here the CDR3 reads CARRGPLAKNIQYF. The DNA of the CDR3 is TGTGCCCGCCGCGGCCCACTAGCCAAAAACATTCAGTACTTC.

V and J are TRBV5-1 and TRBJ1-1; the match to TRBD1 covers 9 bases. V shed 3 bases, J shed 4 bases, and the junction held 4 bases outside the gene matches. The CDR3 is 14 amino acids. Germline-derived CDR1 and CDR2 are SGHRS and YFSETQ. The CDR3 DNA sequence: TGCGCCAGCAGCTCAACAGGGGGCGGCACTGAAGCTTTCTTT. Translated, it gives CASSSTGGGTEAFF.

The rearrangement links TRBV4-1 to TRBJ2-2; D call uncertain. The CDR3 runs to 14 residues. V dropped 0 bases and J dropped 7 bases, with 9 bases sitting between them. Germline assignment: CDR1 MGHRA and CDR2 YSYEKL. CDR3 amino acids: CASSQETTVGELFF. The CDR3 DNA follows: TGCGCCAGCAGCCAAGAGACGACGGTCGGGGAGCTGTTTTTT.